Described below is a single TCR beta chain sequence and its context. Its antigen remains unknown. TCRdb's copy holds only in-frame clones and misses some; the assay was immunoSEQ multiplex PCR. The sample records tens of thousands of clones, roughly 94% being singletons. This entry comes from a study of graft-versus-host responses after intestinal transplantation. Across the whole study: The recipients all started with anti-thymocyte globulin induction and then took tacrolimus and steroids for roughly 3 years.

Study conclusions and caveats: Individuals carrying graft-donor T cell macrochimerism showed high graft-versus-host to host-versus-graft clonal ratios in allografts.

Germline V gives CDR1 MDHEN, CDR2 SYDVKM. The CDR3 length is 14 residues. Trimming cost V 7 bases and J 2 bases; bases outside gene matches: 7. The chain carries TRBV28 and TRBJ2-5, with 7 bases lining up with TRBD1. The TCR originated in a human donor who received an intestinal transplant. Sequenced material: unstimulated CD8+ T cells sorted from spleen or lymph node cells, taken before intestinal transplant. For the CDR3, the DNA is TGTGCCAGCACCATGCGACAGGGTCAAGAGACCCAGTACTTC. This sequence encodes CASTMRQGQETQYF.